This T cell receptor (beta chain) originates from a study of identical twins. One entry per CDR3 protein results from TCRdb running MiXCR on the 5' RACE reads. The sample consists of a few hundred thousand distinct CDR3 sequences, around 9.6% of them appearing once. Per the germline V gene, CDR1 is SQVTM and CDR2 is ANQGSEA. The length of the CDR3 is 13 residues. V gave up 5 bases and J gave up 4 bases; unmatched junction bases: 6. This clonotype appeared a few times. The target antigen is unknown. Whole-study results and caveats: Zero-insertion analyses were open to partial confounding by invariant MAIT and iNKT cells.

The same data also went into a second study, on yellow fever vaccine responses in identical twins.

The sequence came from a young woman in good health. The V and J genes are TRBV29-1 and TRBJ1-2, with 8 bases matching TRBD1. The source material was PBMCs. The CDR3 here is CSVPGQVGYGYTF. CDR3 sequence (DNA): TGCAGCGTTCCGGGACAGGTCGGCTATGGCTACACCTTC.